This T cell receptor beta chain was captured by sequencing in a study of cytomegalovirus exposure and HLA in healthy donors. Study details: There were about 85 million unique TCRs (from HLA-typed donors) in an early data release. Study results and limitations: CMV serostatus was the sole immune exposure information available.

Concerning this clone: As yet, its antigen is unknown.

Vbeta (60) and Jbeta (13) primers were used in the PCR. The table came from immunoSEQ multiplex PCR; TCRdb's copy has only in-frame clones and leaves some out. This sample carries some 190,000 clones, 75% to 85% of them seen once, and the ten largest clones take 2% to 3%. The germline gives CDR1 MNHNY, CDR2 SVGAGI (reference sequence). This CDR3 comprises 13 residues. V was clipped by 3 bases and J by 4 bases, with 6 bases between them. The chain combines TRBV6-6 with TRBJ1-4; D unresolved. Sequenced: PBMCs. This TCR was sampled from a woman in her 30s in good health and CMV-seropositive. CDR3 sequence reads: CASSYRGNEKLFF. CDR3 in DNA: TGTGCCAGCAGTTATCGGGGTAATGAAAAACTGTTTTTT.